This TCR beta chain emerged from a study of T cell responses to AZD1222 COVID-19 vaccine. The method was immunoSEQ multiplex PCR; TCRdb's version includes in-frame clones alone and lacks a portion of them. The sample shows tens of thousands of clones, about 90% of them seen only once. Germline V gene lookup returns CDR1 MNHEY and CDR2 SMNVEV (reference sequence). This CDR3 region has 13 residues. V lost 2 bases and J lost 6, with 10 bases in between. The sample in question was peripheral blood, obtained 28 days after the second AZD1222 dose. The V gene is TRBV27, the J gene TRBJ1-2, with D possibly matching TRBD1 (5 bases). The origin of this receptor is an adult who received the AZD1222 COVID-19 vaccine. CDR3 in amino acids: CASSLNGGNGYTF. The CDR3 DNA sequence: TGTGCCAGCAGTTTAAATGGGGGTAATGGCTACACCTTC.